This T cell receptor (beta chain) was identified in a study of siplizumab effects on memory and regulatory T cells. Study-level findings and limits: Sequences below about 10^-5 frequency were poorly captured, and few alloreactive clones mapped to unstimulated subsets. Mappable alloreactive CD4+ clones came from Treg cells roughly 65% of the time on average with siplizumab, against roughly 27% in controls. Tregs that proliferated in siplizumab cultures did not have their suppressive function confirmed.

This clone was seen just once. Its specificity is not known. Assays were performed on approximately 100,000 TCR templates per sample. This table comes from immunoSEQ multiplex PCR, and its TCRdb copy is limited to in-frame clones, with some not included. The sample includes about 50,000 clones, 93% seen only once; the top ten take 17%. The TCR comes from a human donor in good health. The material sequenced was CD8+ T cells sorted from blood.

The CDR3 sequence is CASSSPNGLYNEQFF. The CDR3 DNA follows: TGTGCCAGCAGCTCTCCGAACGGCCTATACAATGAGCAGTTCTTC. The V and J genes are TRBV7-9 and TRBJ2-1; no definite D call. The V and J ends lost 4 bases and 4 bases respectively, with 14 bases between them. CDR1 is SEHNR and CDR2 is FQNEAQ in the germline V gene (reference sequence). This CDR3 is 15 amino acids long.